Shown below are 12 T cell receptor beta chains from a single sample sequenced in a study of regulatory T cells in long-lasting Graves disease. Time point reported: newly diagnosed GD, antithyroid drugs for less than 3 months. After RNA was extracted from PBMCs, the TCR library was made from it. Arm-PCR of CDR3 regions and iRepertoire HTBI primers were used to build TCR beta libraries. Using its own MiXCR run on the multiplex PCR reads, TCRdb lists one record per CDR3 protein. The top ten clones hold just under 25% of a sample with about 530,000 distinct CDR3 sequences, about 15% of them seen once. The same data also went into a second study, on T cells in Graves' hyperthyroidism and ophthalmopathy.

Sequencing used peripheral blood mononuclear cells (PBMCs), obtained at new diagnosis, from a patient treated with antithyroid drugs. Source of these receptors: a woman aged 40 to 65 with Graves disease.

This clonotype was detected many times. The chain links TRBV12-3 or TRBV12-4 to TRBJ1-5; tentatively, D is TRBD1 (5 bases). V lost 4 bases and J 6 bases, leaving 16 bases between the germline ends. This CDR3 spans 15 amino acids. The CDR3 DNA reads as TGTGCCAGCAGTTGGACCGGGGGGAGAAGTCAGCCCCAGCATTTT. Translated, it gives CASSWTGGRSQPQHF.

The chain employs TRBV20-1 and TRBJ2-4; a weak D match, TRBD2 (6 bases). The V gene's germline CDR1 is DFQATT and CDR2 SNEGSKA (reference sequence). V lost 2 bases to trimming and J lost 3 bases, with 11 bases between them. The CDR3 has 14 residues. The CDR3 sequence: CSARRRDGKNIQYF. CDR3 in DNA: TGCAGTGCTAGACGGCGGGACGGCAAAAACATTCAGTACTTC.

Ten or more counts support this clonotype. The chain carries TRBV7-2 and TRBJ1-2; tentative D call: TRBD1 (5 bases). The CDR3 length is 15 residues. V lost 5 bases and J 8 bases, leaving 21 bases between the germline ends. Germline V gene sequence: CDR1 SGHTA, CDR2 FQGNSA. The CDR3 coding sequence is TGTGCCAGCAGCCCCAGGGCTCGAAAAGAGGGAGGCTACACCTTC. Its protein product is CASSPRARKEGGYTF.

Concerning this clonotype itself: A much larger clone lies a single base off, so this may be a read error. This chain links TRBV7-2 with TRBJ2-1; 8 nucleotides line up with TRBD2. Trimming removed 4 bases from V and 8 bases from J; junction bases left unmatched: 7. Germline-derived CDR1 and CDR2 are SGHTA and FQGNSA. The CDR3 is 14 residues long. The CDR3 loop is CASSSRPGGDEQFF. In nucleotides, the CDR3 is TGTGCCAGCAGCTCTAGACCGGGGGGGGATGAGCAGTTCTTC.

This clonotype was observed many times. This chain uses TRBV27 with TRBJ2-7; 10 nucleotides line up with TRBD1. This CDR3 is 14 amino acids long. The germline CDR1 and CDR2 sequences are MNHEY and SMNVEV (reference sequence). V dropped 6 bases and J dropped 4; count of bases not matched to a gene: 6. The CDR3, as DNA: TGTGCCAGCAGCCGACAGGGGGCCGGGTACGAGCAGTACTTC. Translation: CASSRQGAGYEQYF.

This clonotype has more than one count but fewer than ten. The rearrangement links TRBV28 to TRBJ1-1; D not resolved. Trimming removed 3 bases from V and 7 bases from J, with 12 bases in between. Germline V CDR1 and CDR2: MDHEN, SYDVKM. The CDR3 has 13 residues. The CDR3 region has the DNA TGTGCCAGCAGTTTTTTGGGAGTCAGTGAAGCTTTCTTT. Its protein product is CASSFLGVSEAFF.

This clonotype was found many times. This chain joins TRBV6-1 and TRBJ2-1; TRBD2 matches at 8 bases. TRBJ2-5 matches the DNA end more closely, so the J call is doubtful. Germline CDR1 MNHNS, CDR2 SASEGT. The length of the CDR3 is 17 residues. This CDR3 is CASSPMGVAGFQETQYF. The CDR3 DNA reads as TGTGCCAGCAGCCCAATGGGAGTAGCGGGGTTCCAAGAGACCCAGTACTTC.

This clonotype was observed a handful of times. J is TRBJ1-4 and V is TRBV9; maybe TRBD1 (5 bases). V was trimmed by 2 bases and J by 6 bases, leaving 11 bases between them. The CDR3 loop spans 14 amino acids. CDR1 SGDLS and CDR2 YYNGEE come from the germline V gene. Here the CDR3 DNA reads TGTGCCAGCAGCGTTGCAGGGCGTGATGAAAAACTGTTTTTT. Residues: CASSVAGRDEKLFF.

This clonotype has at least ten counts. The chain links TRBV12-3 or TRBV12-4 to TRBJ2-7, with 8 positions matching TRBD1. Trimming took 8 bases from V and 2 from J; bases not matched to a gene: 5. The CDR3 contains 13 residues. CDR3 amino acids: CASRRTGTYEQYF. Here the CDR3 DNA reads TGTGCCAGCCGACGGACAGGGACCTACGAGCAGTACTTC.

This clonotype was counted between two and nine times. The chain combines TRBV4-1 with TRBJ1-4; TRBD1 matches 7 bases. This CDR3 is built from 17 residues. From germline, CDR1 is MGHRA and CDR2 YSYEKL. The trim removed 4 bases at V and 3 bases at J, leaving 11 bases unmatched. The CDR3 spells CASSRSGDSSSNEKLFF. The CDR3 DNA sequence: TGCGCCAGCAGCCGGTCGGGGGACAGTAGCTCTAATGAAAAACTGTTTTTT.

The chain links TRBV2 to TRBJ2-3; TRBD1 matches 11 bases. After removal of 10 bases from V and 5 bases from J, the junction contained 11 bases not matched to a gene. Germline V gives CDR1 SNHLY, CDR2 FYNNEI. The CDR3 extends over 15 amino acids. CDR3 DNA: TGTGCCACCCCACCGGACAGGGGGCCGGGAGATACGCAGTATTTT. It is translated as CATPPDRGPGDTQYF.

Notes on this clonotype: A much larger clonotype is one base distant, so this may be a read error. The CDR3 coding sequence is TGCGCCGGTTCAGAGGGGACAGGGGATCAGGGGCCCCAGCATTTT. This sequence encodes CAGSEGTGDQGPQHF. The chain couples TRBV5-1 to TRBJ1-5; 10 nucleotides agree with TRBD1. Losses at the gene ends were 10 bases for V and 9 bases for J; bases not matched to a gene: 16. The CDR3 is 15 amino acids. CDR1 SGHRS and CDR2 YFSETQ come from the germline V gene.